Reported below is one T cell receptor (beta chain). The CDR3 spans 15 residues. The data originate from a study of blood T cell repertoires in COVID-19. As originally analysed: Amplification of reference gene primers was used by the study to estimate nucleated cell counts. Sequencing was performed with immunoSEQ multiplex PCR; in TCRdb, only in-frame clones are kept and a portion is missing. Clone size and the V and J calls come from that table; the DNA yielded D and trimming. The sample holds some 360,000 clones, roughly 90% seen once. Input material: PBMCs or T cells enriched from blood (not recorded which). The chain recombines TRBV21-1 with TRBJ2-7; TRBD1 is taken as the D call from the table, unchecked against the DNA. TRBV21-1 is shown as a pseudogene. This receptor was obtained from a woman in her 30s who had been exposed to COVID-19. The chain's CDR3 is CASSKGQGLNHEQYF. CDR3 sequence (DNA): TGTGCCAGCAGCAAAGGACAGGGTCTCAACCACGAGCAGTACTTC.